Listed here are 12 T cell receptor beta chains from one sample, sequenced in a study of blood T cell repertoires in COVID-19. The table came from immunoSEQ multiplex PCR; TCRdb's copy has only in-frame clones and leaves some out. The sample contains approximately 110,000 clones, about two thirds of which appear only once. The sample consisted of peripheral blood. The receptors shown here come from a human donor with acute or convalescent COVID-19. The donor label of this sample is uncertain.

This clone has more than one count but fewer than ten. The CDR3 sequence: CASSLFVLSNEQFF. The CDR3 region has the DNA TGTGCCAGCAGCTTATTCGTCCTATCCAATGAGCAGTTCTTC. The J gene is TRBJ2-1, the V gene TRBV7-8; D is unclear. The V and J ends lost 2 bases and 6 bases respectively, with 11 bases between them. CDR1 SGHVS and CDR2 FQNEAQ come from the germline V gene. The CDR3 runs 14 residues.

This clone appeared once. V usage is TRBV18 and J usage is TRBJ1-6; 7 bases map to TRBD1. The V gene's germline CDR1 is KGHSH and CDR2 LQKENI. This CDR3 is built from 13 residues. V lost 5 bases to trimming and J lost 9 bases; unmatched junction nucleotides: 4. Written as DNA, the CDR3 is TGTGCCAGCTCAGGGACAGAACTTTCACCCCTCCACTTT. Translated, it gives CASSGTELSPLHF.

The chain carries TRBV24-1 and TRBJ2-3; a weak D match, TRBD2 (5 bases). Germline V CDR1 and CDR2: KGHDR, SFDVKD. CDR3 size: 15 residues. Between the trimmed V and J ends, which lost 7 bases and 2 bases, there was a span of 15 bases. CDR3 in DNA: TGTGCCACCAGCGCTTATGGGGAGCTCACAGATACGCAGTATTTT. This gives the protein CATSAYGELTDTQYF.

The chain has TRBV28 and TRBJ1-5; D not resolved. Germline-derived CDR1 and CDR2 are MDHEN and SYDVKM. The CDR3 length is 15 residues. V was shortened by 3 bases and J by 3 bases, with 12 bases between the two germline ends. The CDR3: CASSFYAGYNQPQHF. CDR3 sequence (DNA): TGTGCCAGCAGTTTTTATGCGGGTTACAATCAGCCCCAGCATTTT.

This chain joins TRBV6-5 and TRBJ2-1; 7 nucleotides agree with TRBD1. V lost 0 bases and J lost 4; bases outside the gene matches: 3. Germline CDR1 and CDR2: MNHEY and SVGAGI. The CDR3 runs 15 residues. CDR3 DNA: TGTGCCAGCAGTTACTCGAAGACAGGGTACAATGAGCAGTTCTTC. Translating gives CASSYSKTGYNEQFF.

In its sample, this clone was seen once. The CDR3 DNA reads as TGTGCCATCAGTGAGCTGAGTGCGAGCTCTGGAAACACCATATATTTT. Translation: CAISELSASSGNTIYF. V gene TRBV10-3 combines with J gene TRBJ1-3; D is unclear. The CDR3 has 16 amino acids. The V end lost 2 bases, the J end lost 0 bases, and 11 bases lay between the germline ends. The germline CDR1 and CDR2 sequences are ENHRY and SYGVKD.

This clone was seen just once. An end of the junction differs from the germline gene, which may be a read error. The chain uses TRBV6-6 and TRBJ1-5; 9 bases line up with TRBD1. This CDR3 has 16 residues. Per the germline V gene, CDR1 is MNHNY and CDR2 is SVGAGI (reference sequence). CDR3 sequence (DNA): TGTGCCAGCAGTTACTCGGGACAGGGTAGCAGTCAGCCCCAGCATTTT. Its protein is CASSYSGQGSSQPQHF.

The J gene is TRBJ1-4, the V gene TRBV9; D possibly corresponds to TRBD1 (5 bases). V was clipped by 5 bases and J by 0 bases, with 8 bases between them. There are 14 residues in the CDR3. Germline V gene lookup returns CDR1 SGDLS and CDR2 YYNGEE. Here the CDR3 reads CASSMTATNEKLFF. CDR3 sequence (DNA): TGTGCCAGCAGTATGACAGCAACTAATGAAAAACTGTTTTTT.

This clone has ten or more counts. The chain recombines TRBV6-1 with TRBJ1-4; a weak D match, TRBD1 (6 bases). Germline CDR1 and CDR2: MNHNS and SASEGT. This CDR3 is built from 14 residues. Trimming cost V 3 bases and J 11 bases, with 16 bases left between them. CDR3 nucleotide sequence: TGTGCCAGCAGTGAGGGACACCCTTCGACGAAACTGTTTTTT. Amino acids: CASSEGHPSTKLFF.

In this sample, this clone turned up a few times. This chain links TRBV30 with TRBJ1-1; 7 bases are a match to TRBD1. Germline CDR1 GTSNPN, CDR2 SVGIG (reference sequence). The ends lost 8 bases at V and 3 bases at J; junction bases unmatched: 12. The CDR3 has 14 amino acids. The CDR3 bases are TGTGCCCACCAGACAGGGACTCGGTACACTGAAGCTTTCTTT. Amino acid sequence: CAHQTGTRYTEAFF.

This chain connects TRBV4-1 to TRBJ2-2; 7 nucleotides match TRBD2. V shed 0 bases and J 0 bases; nucleotides not matched to a gene: 7. Germline CDR1 is MGHRA and CDR2 is YSYEKL. This CDR3 has 18 amino acids. CDR3 in amino acids: CASSQERLAVANTGELFF. The DNA for the CDR3 is TGCGCCAGCAGCCAAGAGCGCCTAGCGGTCGCGAACACCGGGGAGCTGTTTTTT.

This chain connects TRBV2 to TRBJ2-1; TRBD1 might be the D (6 bases). Trimming took off 5 bases at V and 1 base at J, with 12 bases between the two ends. The germline gives CDR1 SNHLY, CDR2 FYNNEI. CDR3 length: 15 amino acids. Written as DNA, the CDR3 is TGTGCCAGCAGTAGGGGGATGGGGTCCTACAATGAGCAGTTCTTC. It is translated as CASSRGMGSYNEQFF.